Sequencing of this T cell receptor (beta chain) was carried out in a study of T cell responses to AZD1222 COVID-19 vaccine (dated by TCRdb to about 2021). Turning to the overall study: TCR sequencing covered approximately 230 trial participants: approximately 200 given two doses of AZD1222 and about 26 given two doses of MenACWY control vaccine. Trial participants were enrolled by age into subgroups of 18-55, 56-69 and 70-plus years, and around 150, 29 and 61 TCR-sequenced participants, respectively, were included in these subgroups. What the work shows at the level of the full study, not this receptor alone: Reportedly, almost half of the unique spike-specific TCRs recognized epitopes lying outside the regions that are mutated in the B.1.351 and B.1.1.7 variants. After two AZD1222 doses, spike-specific TCR breadth and depth were significantly higher than at day 0 and than in MenACWY recipients. Because no day 14 peak-response samples were available, repertoires were characterized only after the peak T cell response. The 56-69-year group was small, and its depth increase did not reach significance, likely because of low power. Most participants were white British and females outnumbered males, and the authors suggested that clonal diversity may have been underestimated. CD4 TCRs associated with the vaccine covered the entire spike protein, and the dominant responses were in regions 160-218 and 743-854. Conclusions about previously exposed vaccinees are limited because only six or seven AZD1222 recipients were SARS-CoV-2 seropositive at baseline.

The CDR3 regions of human TCRbeta chains were subjected to immunosequencing. Under the source paper's analysis protocol: TCRs in the repertoires were matched against a reference library of SARS-CoV-2-specific TCRs that had been generated with the MIRA antigen-specificity platform. Breadth was defined as the fraction of unique TCRs that were SARS-CoV-2-associated. Depth was defined as the fraction of total T cells that were SARS-CoV-2-associated. Using the MIRA data, each spike-specific TCR was mapped to the spike region that the TCR reacts to and placed in a CD4 or CD8 class. Log10-transformed breadth and depth values were compared by one-way ANOVA with Sidak's multiple comparisons tests. TCRdb limited this immuneACCESS table to in-frame rearrangements with V and J called. A share of clones is missing; checked studies link under half to unresolved V genes, and the rest is unexplained. V and J calls plus clone size are reproduced from that table; the DNA served to infer D and trimming. The sample table shows roughly 98,000 clones, and about 88% are seen once. The ten largest clones represent 16% of the sample.

The CDR3 runs 13 residues from the cysteine to the phenylalanine. CDR3 DNA only is kept here, 39 bases in frame from base 1. The germline V gene supplies CDR1 MNHNS and CDR2 SASEGT. The junction shows trimming of 2 bases on V and 8 bases on J, plus 12 bases between the germline ends. This specimen's time point label, per the study, means: about 28 days (+/-7) after the second vaccine dose. AZD1222 recipients with second doses at about 4 weeks or about 12 weeks were pooled, because spike-specific TCR depth and breadth did not differ between schedules. Vaccinee samples came from UK trials COV001 and COV002, including a single-blind randomized controlled phase 2/3 trial of AZD1222 (ChAdOx1 nCoV-19) in healthy adults. Trial participant PBMC samples were collected at day 0 and day 28 after the second dose for TCRbeta chain sequencing. The sample holds a few counts of this clone. Its target antigen remains unknown. No quality values exist for individual bases; no much larger clone is one base distant.

This TCR came from an adult who received the AZD1222 COVID-19 vaccine. The chain couples TRBV6-1 to TRBJ1-2; a tentative D match to TRBD1 spans 6 bases. Sequences were derived from peripheral blood, sampled 28 days after the second AZD1222 dose. In nucleotide form, the sequence is TGTGCCAGCAGTGAAACAGGGAAAAGGGGCTACACCTTC. This gives the protein CASSETGKRGYTF.